The entry that follows covers one T cell receptor (beta chain) sequence. Sequencing used immunoSEQ multiplex PCR; TCRdb keeps in-frame clones, though not all of them. The sample shows around 240,000 clones, approximately 91% of them seen only once. The data stem from a study of blood T cell repertoires in COVID-19. This CDR3 spans 22 amino acids. Trimming cost V 4 bases and J 4 bases; bases outside gene matches: 23. From germline, CDR1 is LGHDT and CDR2 YNNKEL (reference sequence). This receptor was taken from a human donor in a cohort exposed to, infected with or recovered from COVID-19 (not recorded which). The donor label of this sample is uncertain. Specimen: PBMCs or T cells enriched from blood (not recorded which). V is TRBV3-1 (or the pseudogene TRBV3-2) and J is TRBJ1-3; 12 bases align to TRBD1. The CDR3 nucleotides read TGTGCCAGCAGCCCGCTCGACTCTAGGCCGGGACAGGGGGCCGCGGGAGGAAACACCATATATTTT. This gives the protein CASSPLDSRPGQGAAGGNTIYF.